The rows below give T cell receptor beta chains drawn from one sample of a study of T cells in Graves' hyperthyroidism and ophthalmopathy. TCRdb analysed the multiplex PCR reads with MiXCR anew, one entry per CDR3 protein. The table lists hundreds of thousands of distinct CDR3 sequences, approximately 14% of them singletons, with approximately 13% in the top ten. Sequenced material: blood. These receptors were collected from a woman aged 45 to 65 with Graves' ophthalmopathy. CDR3s include the opening cysteine and the closing phenylalanine or tryptophan. The D gene is left open where the match is weak. Rows may omit the clone size; those that give it use once, few, many or a size class.

d_call clone_size cdr3_length j_call v_call cdr3_aa cdr3_nt
TRBD1 few 16 TRBJ2-1 TRBV4-3 CASSQGNRGPYNEQFF TGCGCCAGCAGCCAAGGGAACAGGGGGCCGTACAATGAGCAGTTCTTC
. few 14 TRBJ1-1 TRBV6-2/TRBV6-3 CASRNTQGSGEAFF TGTGCCAGTAGAAATACACAGGGTTCGGGTGAAGCTTTCTTT
TRBD1 . 18 TRBJ2-5 TRBV24-1 CATNRTGTGGGGQETQYF TGTGCCACCAACCGAACCGGGACAGGGGGGGGGGGACAAGAGACCCAGTACTTC
. many 15 TRBJ1-1 TRBV20-1 CSARPGATMNTEAFF TGCAGTGCTCGTCCCGGGGCGACCATGAACACTGAAGCTTTCTTT
TRBD1 . 16 TRBJ1-6 TRBV5-1 CASSLSGQANNSPLHF TGCGCCAGCAGTCTCTCCGGACAGGCTAATAATTCACCCCTCCACTTT
. many 14 TRBJ2-7 TRBV5-1 CAYLLWGPSYEQYF TGCGCCTACCTCTTGTGGGGGCCCTCCTACGAGCAGTACTTC
TRBD2 few 20 TRBJ2-2 TRBV5-1 CASSFIMGLAGGGNTGELFF TGCGCCAGCAGCTTTATTATGGGACTAGCGGGAGGAGGTAACACCGGGGAGCTGTTTTTT
. few 17 TRBJ1-3 TRBV6-6 CASSYVGSRRSGNTIYF TGTGCCAGCAGTTACGTCGGGAGCAGACGCTCTGGAAACACCATATATTTT
. . 18 TRBJ1-6 TRBV27 CASSPNGRSQGSRSPLHF TGTGCCAGCAGTCCCAATGGGCGTTCACAGGGCTCGCGTTCACCCCTCCACTTT
TRBD1 many 13 TRBJ2-4 TRBV7-2 CASSTGQGFPQYF TGTGCCAGCAGCACTGGACAGGGTTTCCCTCAGTACTTC
. many 12 TRBJ1-5 TRBV6-2/TRBV6-3 CASSLQGLPQHF TGTGCCAGCAGTTTACAGGGACTGCCCCAGCATTTT
. . 13 TRBJ2-3 TRBV5-6 CASSKQLRDTQYF TGTGCCAGCAGCAAACAACTTAGAGATACGCAGTATTTT
. many 12 TRBJ1-1 TRBV12-5 CASQIGGAEAFF TGTGCTAGCCAGATAGGAGGAGCTGAAGCTTTCTTT
. . 13 TRBJ1-1 TRBV4-2 CASSQAGVTEAFF TGTGCCAGCAGCCAAGCAGGAGTCACTGAAGCTTTCTTT
. many 12 TRBJ1-1 TRBV29-1 CSVEATEPEAFF TGCAGCGTTGAAGCCACTGAACCTGAAGCTTTCTTT
TRBD1 . 14 TRBJ2-7 TRBV15 CATSLRTGGYEQYF TGTGCCACCAGCCTCCGGACAGGGGGATACGAGCAGTACTTC
. many 16 TRBJ1-4 TRBV3-1 CASSQGSGTVNEKLFF TGTGCCAGCAGCCAAGGCAGTGGTACCGTTAATGAAAAACTGTTTTTT
TRBD1 many 13 TRBJ1-2 TRBV7-2 CASSPRQGQGYTF TGTGCCAGCAGCCCTAGACAGGGGCAAGGCTACACCTTC
TRBD1 many 15 TRBJ2-7 TRBV7-3 CASSLATGGPYEQYF TGTGCCAGCAGCTTAGCGACAGGGGGCCCCTACGAGCAGTACTTC
TRBD1 many 14 TRBJ2-5 TRBV3-1 CASSPLDREETQYF TGTGCCAGCAGCCCGCTTGACAGGGAAGAGACCCAGTACTTC
TRBD1 few 19 TRBJ2-3 TRBV10-3 CAISERVGGRGSRTDTQYF TGTGCCATCAGTGAGAGGGTTGGTGGCAGGGGGAGTCGAACAGATACGCAGTATTTT
. . 13 TRBJ2-5 TRBV6-1 CASNTPRAETQYF TGTGCCAGCAATACTCCTAGGGCGGAGACCCAGTACTTC
. few 14 TRBJ1-6 TRBV19 CASRTRQVNSPLHF TGTGCCAGTAGGACCAGACAGGTGAATTCACCCCTCCACTTT
. many 15 TRBJ1-1 TRBV7-8 CASSPARTKNTEAFF TGTGCCAGCAGTCCGGCTCGGACAAAGAACACTGAAGCTTTCTTT
TRBD2 few 15 TRBJ2-2 TRBV12-3/TRBV12-4 CASSRTSMDTGELFF TGTGCCAGCAGTCGGACTAGCATGGACACCGGGGAGCTGTTTTTT
. . 16 TRBJ2-3 TRBV5-1 CASSLMSGGNTDTQYF TGCGCCAGCAGCTTGATGAGTGGAGGAAACACAGATACGCAGTATTTT
TRBD2 . 16 TRBJ2-2 TRBV20-1 CSARDPTSGSGGELFF TGCAGTGCTAGAGATCCAACTAGCGGGAGTGGCGGGGAGCTGTTTTTT
TRBD1 many 13 TRBJ2-7 TRBV20-1 CSASETGYYEQYF TGCAGTGCTAGTGAGACAGGGTACTACGAGCAGTACTTC
. many 14 TRBJ2-2 TRBV11-2 CASRSGQYTGELFF TGTGCCAGCAGGAGCGGGCAGTACACCGGGGAGCTGTTTTTT
TRBD1 . 15 TRBJ1-5 TRBV19 CASSKTKGARQPQHF TGTGCCAGTAGTAAAACGAAGGGGGCTCGTCAGCCCCAGCATTTT
. many 14 TRBJ1-5 TRBV11-2 CASSFSGFEQPQHF TGTGCCAGCAGCTTTTCAGGGTTCGAACAGCCCCAGCATTTT
. many 13 TRBJ2-1 TRBV5-1 CASKAGLYNEQFF TGCGCCAGCAAGGCAGGACTATACAATGAGCAGTTCTTC